The next 30 T cell receptor beta chains were all read from a single sample in a study of cytomegalovirus exposure and HLA in healthy donors. PCR primers comprised 60 Vbeta and 13 Jbeta primers. Generated by immunoSEQ multiplex PCR, the TCRdb table keeps only in-frame clones and is missing some. The sample lists some 110,000 clones; around 80% were seen once. What was sequenced was PBMCs. These receptors came from a man over 45 in good health and CMV-seronegative.

The table lists this clone with a count of one. The chain links TRBV5-1 to TRBJ2-3; TRBD2 matches at 8 bases. With 0 bases clipped from V and 6 bases from J, the junction kept 3 bases outside the gene matches. The CDR3 sequence is 14 residues long. Germline V gene sequence: CDR1 SGHRS, CDR2 YFSETQ. The CDR3 here is CASSLVASGDTQYF. The CDR3 coding sequence is TGCGCCAGCAGCTTGGTGGCTAGCGGGGATACGCAGTATTTT.

The J gene is TRBJ1-1, the V gene TRBV5-1; 7 bases line up with TRBD1. CDR3 length: 14 residues. Germline V gene lookup returns CDR1 SGHRS and CDR2 YFSETQ. Trimming took 1 base from V and 4 from J; bases not matched to a gene: 4. CDR3 nucleotide sequence: TGCGCCAGCAGCTTGACAGGGGAAGTCACTGAAGCTTTCTTT. As protein: CASSLTGEVTEAFF.

The chain combines TRBV6-1 with TRBJ1-4, with D possibly TRBD1 on 5 matching bases. The germline V and J ends were trimmed by 3 bases and 7 bases, with 12 bases remaining between them. The germline gives CDR1 MNHNS, CDR2 SASEGT. The CDR3 consists of 14 residues. The chain's CDR3 is CASSDRAKGEKLFF. The CDR3 coding sequence is TGTGCCAGCAGTGACAGGGCGAAAGGTGAAAAACTGTTTTTT.

The V call is TRBV6-1, the J call TRBJ1-1; no firm D call. V dropped 4 bases and J dropped 6 bases, with 6 bases sitting between them. CDR1 is MNHNS and CDR2 is SASEGT in the germline V gene. The CDR3 has 11 amino acids. The CDR3 bases are TGTGCCAGCAGTGCCATGTCTGAAGCTTTCTTT. It encodes CASSAMSEAFF.

In this sample, this clone turned up a few times. V is TRBV28 and J is TRBJ1-5, with D tentatively TRBD1 (6 bases). The CDR3 extends over 14 amino acids. Trimming took off 5 bases at V and 4 bases at J, with 12 bases between the two ends. Looked up from germline, CDR1 is MDHEN and CDR2 is SYDVKM. For the CDR3, the DNA is TGTGCCAGCAGTCTTCGGCAGGGGAATCAGCCCCAGCATTTT. Its translation: CASSLRQGNQPQHF.

The chain combines TRBV15 with TRBJ1-5; possible D gene TRBD1, 5 bases. Looked up from germline, CDR1 is LNHNV and CDR2 is YYDKDF (reference sequence). This CDR3 has 20 residues. Trimming removed 2 bases at V and 1 base at J, with 24 bases between. The CDR3 protein is CATSRRIGAGDILSNQPQHF. The CDR3 DNA is TGTGCCACCAGCAGACGGATTGGGGCGGGGGATATACTGAGCAATCAGCCCCAGCATTTT. The full variable domain, rest sourced from reference TRBV15 and TRBJ1-5, is DAMVIQNPRYQVTQFGKPVTLSCSQTLNHNVMYWYQQKSSQAPKLLFHYYDKDFNNEADTPDNFQSRRPNTSFCFLDIRSPGLGDTAMYLCATSRRIGAGDILSNQPQHFGDGTRLSIL.

This chain links TRBV28 with TRBJ2-7; D perhaps matches TRBD1 (5 bases). The V end lost 0 bases, the J end lost 3 bases, and 9 bases lay between the germline ends. This CDR3 comprises 14 residues. Germline CDR1 reads MDHEN; CDR2 reads SYDVKM. The CDR3 loop reads CASSLWAGIYEQYF. In nucleotides, the CDR3 is TGTGCCAGCAGTTTATGGGCAGGGATCTACGAGCAGTACTTC.

This clone was seen a few times. This rearrangement joins TRBV25-1 to TRBJ1-4; D is uncertain. The germline gives CDR1 MGHDK, CDR2 SYGVNS. Trimming took 4 bases from V and 5 from J, leaving 11 bases between them. The CDR3 extends over 14 amino acids. The chain's CDR3 is CASSAGGRNEKLFF. CDR3 nucleotides: TGTGCCAGCAGTGCCGGAGGAAGGAATGAAAAACTGTTTTTT.

The chain links TRBV7-9 to TRBJ2-2, with D unresolved. Trimming removed 6 bases from V and 5 bases from J, with 13 bases in between. The CDR3 contains 14 residues. Germline assignment: CDR1 SEHNR and CDR2 FQNEAQ (reference sequence). CDR3 sequence: CASRKTQNTGELFF. The CDR3 DNA reads TGTGCCAGCAGAAAAACGCAGAATACCGGGGAGCTGTTTTTT.

The V call is TRBV5-1, the J call TRBJ2-5; D uncertain. The CDR3 has 14 amino acids. The V end lost 4 bases, the J end lost 1 base, and 11 bases lay between the germline ends. Germline assignment: CDR1 SGHRS and CDR2 YFSETQ. CDR3 sequence reads: CASSPSRLQETQYF. The CDR3 nucleotides are TGCGCCAGCAGCCCATCGAGACTCCAAGAGACCCAGTACTTC.

The chain uses TRBV2 and TRBJ1-6; D is perhaps TRBD1 (5 bases). In germline, CDR1 is SNHLY, CDR2 FYNNEI. The CDR3 runs to 14 residues. Trimming took off 3 bases at V and 7 bases at J, with 10 bases between the two ends. CDR3 residues: CASSDTGGNSPLHF. The CDR3 DNA is TGTGCCAGCAGTGACACAGGCGGAAATTCACCCCTCCACTTT.

The CDR3 reads CASSPSGTGELFF. The CDR3 nucleotides are TGCGCCAGCTCTCCCAGCGGCACCGGGGAGCTGTTTTTT. V is TRBV5-1 and J is TRBJ2-2; a weak D match, TRBD2 (5 bases). The germline V and J ends were trimmed by 7 bases and 4 bases, with 11 bases remaining between them. CDR3 length equals 13 residues. Germline V CDR1 and CDR2: SGHRS, YFSETQ. Combining the CDR3 with reference TRBV5-1 and TRBJ2-2 gives the whole variable domain KAGVTQTPRYLIKTRGQQVTLSCSPISGHRSVSWYQQTPGQGLQFLFEYFSETQRNKGNFPGRFSGRQFSNSRSEMNVSTLELGDSALYLCASSPSGTGELFFGEGSRLTVL.

The chain is built from TRBV7-9 and TRBJ1-4; 7 bases are a match to TRBD1. The ends lost 2 bases at V and 8 bases at J; junction bases unmatched: 8. Germline loops: CDR1 SEHNR, CDR2 FQNEAQ (reference sequence). The CDR3 consists of 15 residues. The CDR3 DNA is TGTGCCAGCAGCTTATACAGAACAGGGGAAGAAAAACTGTTTTTT. Translated: CASSLYRTGEEKLFF.

This clone was observed a single time. The V gene is TRBV7-9, the J gene TRBJ1-4, with TRBD1 matching over 7 bases. CDR3 length equals 15 residues. Per germline, CDR1 SEHNR and CDR2 FQNEAQ (reference sequence). V trimming: 0 bases; J trimming: 5 bases; junction bases outside the gene matches: 3. This chain's CDR3 is CASSLAGGANEKLFF. The DNA for the CDR3 is TGTGCCAGCAGCTTAGCAGGGGGCGCGAATGAAAAACTGTTTTTT.

V usage is TRBV2 and J usage is TRBJ1-2, with TRBD1 identical over 8 bases. Germline CDR1 reads SNHLY; CDR2 reads FYNNEI. V shed 8 bases, J shed 1 base, and the junction held 6 bases outside the gene matches. This CDR3 has 14 residues. The CDR3 coding sequence is TGTGCCAGCCATAGGACAGGGAATAACTATGGCTACACCTTC. Translation gives CASHRTGNNYGYTF.

The chain combines TRBV5-6 with TRBJ1-5; D not resolved. This CDR3 has 13 residues. Germline-derived CDR1 and CDR2 are SGHDT and YYEEEE. V shed 2 bases and J shed 0 bases, with 3 bases lying between them. CDR3 amino acids: CASSFSSNQPQHF. CDR3 coding DNA: TGTGCCAGCAGCTTTAGTAGCAATCAGCCCCAGCATTTT.

The chain is built from TRBV10-3 and TRBJ2-2; perhaps TRBD1 as D (6 bases). The CDR3 sequence is 16 residues long. V was clipped by 11 bases and J by 0 bases, with 19 bases between them. From germline, CDR1 is ENHRY and CDR2 SYGVKD. The CDR3 sequence: CALKYRDTANTGELFF. The CDR3, as DNA: TGTGCCCTCAAATACCGGGACACCGCGAACACCGGGGAGCTGTTTTTT.

The chain recombines TRBV30 with TRBJ1-5; possibly TRBD1 for D (5 bases). The CDR3 is made up of 13 amino acids. CDR1 GTSNPN and CDR2 SVGIG come from the germline V gene (reference sequence). The germline V and J ends were trimmed by 5 bases and 7 bases, with 15 bases remaining between them. The CDR3 DNA reads TGTGCCTGGGGACGGTGGGAGGGGCAGCCCCAGCATTTT. Its translation is CAWGRWEGQPQHF.

This chain links TRBV2 with TRBJ1-1; D is undetermined. Germline assignment: CDR1 SNHLY and CDR2 FYNNEI. V was clipped by 7 bases and J by 3 bases, with 9 bases between them. CDR3 length: 12 amino acids. The CDR3, as DNA: TGTGCCAGCAACCCCGCGGACACTGAAGCTTTCTTT. Its protein is CASNPADTEAFF.

The rearrangement uses TRBV2 and TRBJ1-4, with D unresolved. CDR3 length equals 13 residues. The V gene lost 6 bases and the J gene lost 0 bases, with 5 bases spanning the gap. Germline V gene data show CDR1 as SNHLY and CDR2 as FYNNEI. The CDR3 region is CASRLATNEKLFF. CDR3 coding DNA: TGTGCCAGCAGACTTGCAACTAATGAAAAACTGTTTTTT.

A remark on this clone: Other DNA sequences in the sample encode the same CDR3. The chain has TRBV11-2 and TRBJ1-1, with D perhaps matching TRBD1 (6 bases). With 1 base removed from V and 4 bases from J, the gap between germline ends came to 10 bases. The CDR3 is 14 amino acids. Germline CDR1 is SGHAT and CDR2 is FQNNGV. The CDR3 sequence: CASSLGGQSTEAFF. CDR3 in DNA: TGTGCCAGCAGCTTAGGGGGGCAGAGCACTGAAGCTTTCTTT.

This clone was seen only a few times. The CDR3 reads CASSATWGRGLRAFF. The CDR3 region has the DNA TGTGCCAGTAGTGCCACGTGGGGGCGAGGGTTACGGGCTTTCTTT. The chain is built from TRBV19 and TRBJ1-1; D might be TRBD1 (6 bases). The germline V and J ends were trimmed by 5 bases and 11 bases, with 24 bases remaining between them. CDR1 LNHDA and CDR2 SQIVND come from the germline V gene (reference sequence). This CDR3 has 15 amino acids.

The gene calls are TRBV11-1 and TRBJ1-1, with 9 bases identical to TRBD1. Germline values: CDR1 SGHAT, CDR2 FQDESV (reference sequence). The trim removed 1 base at V and 4 bases at J, leaving 7 bases unmatched. The CDR3 has 16 residues. The CDR3 DNA is TGTGCCAGCAGCTTAGACGTGACAGGGGGAGGCACTGAAGCTTTCTTT. Protein: CASSLDVTGGGTEAFF.

The sample holds a few counts of this clone. J is TRBJ2-5 and V is TRBV4-2; no clear D. Trimming removed 0 bases from V and 3 bases from J, with 2 bases in between. The CDR3 sequence is 12 residues long. Per the germline V gene, CDR1 is LGHNA and CDR2 is YNFKEQ. CDR3 sequence (DNA): TGTGCCAGCAGCCAAGATAAAGAGACCCAGTACTTC. It translates to CASSQDKETQYF.

DNA for the CDR3: TGCGCCAGCAGCCCCGTCGGACGGAGGGGTGGCAATGAGCAGTTCTTC. Protein product: CASSPVGRRGGNEQFF. The genes are TRBV4-1 and TRBJ2-1; tentative D call: TRBD2 (6 bases). Trimming removed 4 bases from V and 6 bases from J, with 19 bases in between. Germline V gene lookup returns CDR1 MGHRA and CDR2 YSYEKL. The CDR3 consists of 16 residues.

The V call is TRBV27, the J call TRBJ2-7, with 15 bases identical to TRBD2. The CDR3 spans 15 residues. Germline V gene lookup returns CDR1 MNHEY and CDR2 SMNVEV (reference sequence). V gave up 9 bases and J gave up 0 bases; unmatched junction bases: 3. CDR3 nucleotides: TGTGCCAGAGGACTAGCGGGGGGGCACTCCTACGAGCAGTACGTC. As protein: CARGLAGGHSYEQYV.

V and J are TRBV9 and TRBJ1-3, with D maybe TRBD1 (6 bases). Germline lookup yields CDR1 SGDLS and CDR2 YYNGEE. Trimming shortened V by 4 bases and J by 2 bases, and 13 bases separated the two germline ends. This CDR3 is built from 15 residues. The CDR3 DNA sequence: TGTGCCAGCAGCCCAGGTAGGGGGACTGGAAACACCATATATTTT. Protein sequence: CASSPGRGTGNTIYF.

The chain employs TRBV5-1 and TRBJ2-7; D might be TRBD1 (5 bases). Per the germline V gene, CDR1 is SGHRS and CDR2 is YFSETQ. The CDR3 is made up of 13 amino acids. The V end was cut by 3 bases, the J end by 9 bases, with 16 bases between. DNA for the CDR3: TGCGCCAGCAGCTCGAATCCAGGGAATCGGCAGTACTTC. Translating gives CASSSNPGNRQYF.

This clone has just a few counts. The chain employs TRBV28 and TRBJ1-5, with D perhaps matching TRBD1 (6 bases). Germline lookup yields CDR1 MDHEN and CDR2 SYDVKM. CDR3 length: 12 residues. The germline V and J ends were trimmed by 6 bases and 6 bases, with 9 bases remaining between them. The CDR3: CASRQGGQPQHF. The CDR3 DNA is TGTGCCAGCAGACAAGGGGGTCAGCCCCAGCATTTT.

This clone was picked up a small number of times. V usage is TRBV6-1 and J usage is TRBJ1-3; 12 bases match TRBD1. After removal of 4 bases from V and 8 bases from J, the junction contained 9 bases not matched to a gene. Germline V gene sequence: CDR1 MNHNS, CDR2 SASEGT. The CDR3 loop spans 16 amino acids. Here the CDR3 reads CASSVGTGGIRDTIYF. The CDR3 DNA reads as TGTGCCAGCAGTGTCGGGACAGGGGGCATCAGGGACACCATATATTTT.